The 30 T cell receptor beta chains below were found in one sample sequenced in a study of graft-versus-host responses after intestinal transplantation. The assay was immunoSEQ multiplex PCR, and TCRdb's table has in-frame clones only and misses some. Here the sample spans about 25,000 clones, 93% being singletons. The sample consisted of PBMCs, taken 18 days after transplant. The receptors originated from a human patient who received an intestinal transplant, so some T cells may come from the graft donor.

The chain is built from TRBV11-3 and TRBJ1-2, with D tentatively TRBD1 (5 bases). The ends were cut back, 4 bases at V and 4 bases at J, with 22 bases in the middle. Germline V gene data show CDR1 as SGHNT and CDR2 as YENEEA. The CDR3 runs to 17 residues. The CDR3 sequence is CASSWGGRGSRSYGYTF. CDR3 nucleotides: TGTGCCAGCAGCTGGGGAGGACGGGGCTCTCGCTCCTATGGCTACACCTTC.

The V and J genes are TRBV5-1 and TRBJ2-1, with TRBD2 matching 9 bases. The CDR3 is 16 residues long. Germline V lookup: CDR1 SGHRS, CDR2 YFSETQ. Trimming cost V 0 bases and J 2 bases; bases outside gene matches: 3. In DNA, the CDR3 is TGCGCCAGCAGCTTGGCCGTAGCGGGGGCCTACAATGAGCAGTTCTTC. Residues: CASSLAVAGAYNEQFF. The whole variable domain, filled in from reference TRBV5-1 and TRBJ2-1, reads KAGVTQTPRYLIKTRGQQVTLSCSPISGHRSVSWYQQTPGQGLQFLFEYFSETQRNKGNFPGRFSGRQFSNSRSEMNVSTLELGDSALYLCASSLAVAGAYNEQFFGPGTRLTVL.

The CDR3 spells CASSLRAREEDTDTQYF. In nucleotides, the CDR3 is TGTGCCAGCAGCTTAAGGGCTCGCGAGGAGGACACAGATACGCAGTATTTT. This rearrangement joins TRBV7-9 to TRBJ2-3, with a weak D call TRBD2 (5 bases). The germline V gene encodes CDR1 SEHNR and CDR2 FQNEAQ (reference sequence). The germline V and J ends were trimmed by 2 bases and 2 bases, with 17 bases remaining between them. This CDR3 region has 17 residues.

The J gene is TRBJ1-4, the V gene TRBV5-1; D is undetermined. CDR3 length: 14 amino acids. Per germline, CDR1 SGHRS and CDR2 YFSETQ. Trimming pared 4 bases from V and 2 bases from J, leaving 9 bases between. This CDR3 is CASSRRRTNEKLFF. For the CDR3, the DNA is TGCGCCAGCAGCCGCAGGCGGACTAATGAAAAACTGTTTTTT.

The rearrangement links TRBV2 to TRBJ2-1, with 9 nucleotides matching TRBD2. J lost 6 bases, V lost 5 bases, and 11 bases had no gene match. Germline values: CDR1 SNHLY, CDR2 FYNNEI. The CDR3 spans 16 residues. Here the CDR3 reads CASSPIGSGGVNEQFF. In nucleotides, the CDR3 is TGTGCCAGCAGTCCGATTGGTAGCGGGGGAGTCAATGAGCAGTTCTTC.

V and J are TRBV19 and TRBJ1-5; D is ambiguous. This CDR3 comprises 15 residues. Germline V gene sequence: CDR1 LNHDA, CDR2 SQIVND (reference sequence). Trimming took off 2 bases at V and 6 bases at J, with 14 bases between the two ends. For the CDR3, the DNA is TGTGCCAGTAGTATAATAGACATTCAAGTTCAGCCCCAGCATTTT. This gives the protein CASSIIDIQVQPQHF.

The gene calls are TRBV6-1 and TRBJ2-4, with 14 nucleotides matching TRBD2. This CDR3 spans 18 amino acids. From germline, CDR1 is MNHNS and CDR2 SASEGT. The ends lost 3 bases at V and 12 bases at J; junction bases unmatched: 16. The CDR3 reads CASSDGGQTGLAGGSQYF. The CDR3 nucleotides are TGTGCCAGCAGTGATGGGGGACAGACCGGACTAGCGGGGGGATCTCAGTACTTC.

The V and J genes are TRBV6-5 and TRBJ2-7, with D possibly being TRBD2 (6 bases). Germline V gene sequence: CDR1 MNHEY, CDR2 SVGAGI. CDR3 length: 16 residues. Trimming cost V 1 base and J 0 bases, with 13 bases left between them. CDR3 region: CASSYLPLGGSYEQYF. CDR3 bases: TGTGCCAGCAGTTACTTACCTTTGGGAGGCTCCTACGAGCAGTACTTC.

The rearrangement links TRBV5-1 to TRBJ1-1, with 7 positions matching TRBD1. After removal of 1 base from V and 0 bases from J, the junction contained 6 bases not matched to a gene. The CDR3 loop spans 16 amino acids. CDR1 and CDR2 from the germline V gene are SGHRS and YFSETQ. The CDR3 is CASSLSTGKMNTEAFF. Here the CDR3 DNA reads TGCGCCAGCAGCTTGTCGACAGGGAAGATGAACACTGAAGCTTTCTTT.

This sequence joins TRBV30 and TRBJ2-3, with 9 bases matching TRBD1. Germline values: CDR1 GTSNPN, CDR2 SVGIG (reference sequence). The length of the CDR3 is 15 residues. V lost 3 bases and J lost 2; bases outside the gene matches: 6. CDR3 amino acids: CAWRRTGVDTDTQYF. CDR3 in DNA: TGTGCCTGGAGACGGACAGGGGTAGACACAGATACGCAGTATTTT. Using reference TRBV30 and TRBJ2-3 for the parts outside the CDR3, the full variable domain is SQTIHQWPATLVQPVGSPLSLECTVEGTSNPNLYWYRQAAGRGLQLLFYSVGIGQISSEVPQNLSASRPQDRQFILSSKKLLLSDSGFYLCAWRRTGVDTDTQYFGPGTRLTVL.

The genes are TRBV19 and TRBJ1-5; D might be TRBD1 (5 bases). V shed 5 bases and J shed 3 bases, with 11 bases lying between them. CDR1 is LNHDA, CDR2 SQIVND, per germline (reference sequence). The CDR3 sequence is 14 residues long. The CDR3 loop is CASSSTGDNQPQHF. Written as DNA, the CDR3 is TGTGCCAGTAGTTCAACAGGAGACAATCAGCCCCAGCATTTT.

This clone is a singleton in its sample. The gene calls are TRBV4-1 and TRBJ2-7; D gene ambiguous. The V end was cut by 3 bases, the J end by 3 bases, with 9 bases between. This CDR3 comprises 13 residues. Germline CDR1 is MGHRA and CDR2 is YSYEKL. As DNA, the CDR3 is TGCGCCAGCAGCCATCCTCAGAACTACGAGCAGTACTTC. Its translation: CASSHPQNYEQYF.

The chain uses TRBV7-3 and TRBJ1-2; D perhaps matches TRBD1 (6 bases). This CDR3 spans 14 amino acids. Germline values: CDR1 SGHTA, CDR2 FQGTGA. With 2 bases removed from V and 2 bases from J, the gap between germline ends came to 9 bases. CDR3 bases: TGTGCCAGCAGCTTACCGGACAGAAACTATGGCTACACCTTC. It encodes CASSLPDRNYGYTF.

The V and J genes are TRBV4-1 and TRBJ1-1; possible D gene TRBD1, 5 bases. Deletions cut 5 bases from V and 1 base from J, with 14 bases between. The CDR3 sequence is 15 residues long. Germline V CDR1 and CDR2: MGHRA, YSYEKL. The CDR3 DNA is TGCGCCAGCAGCGTTAAGGCCGGACAGAACACTGAAGCTTTCTTT. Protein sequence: CASSVKAGQNTEAFF.

CDR3 nucleotides: TGTGCCAGCAGCTTAGGGGGATACAATGAGCAGTTCTTC. Its translation is CASSLGGYNEQFF. The rearrangement uses TRBV11-1 and TRBJ2-1; D is undetermined. The CDR3 consists of 13 residues. Germline V lookup: CDR1 SGHAT, CDR2 FQDESV (reference sequence). The ends were cut back, 1 base at V and 4 bases at J, with 5 bases in the middle.

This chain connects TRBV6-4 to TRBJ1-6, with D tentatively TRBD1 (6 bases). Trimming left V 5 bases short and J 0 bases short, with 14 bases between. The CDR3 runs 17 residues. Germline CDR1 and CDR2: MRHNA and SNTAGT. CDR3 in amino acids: CASSWDIRSSYNSPLHF. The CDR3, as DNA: TGTGCCAGCAGTTGGGACATCAGGAGCTCCTATAATTCACCCCTCCACTTT.

CDR3: CASALSGDTEAFF. CDR3 bases: TGCGCCAGCGCCTTATCAGGGGACACTGAAGCTTTCTTT. The genes are TRBV5-1 and TRBJ1-1; D is perhaps TRBD1 (6 bases). The CDR3 is 13 amino acids. Per germline, CDR1 SGHRS and CDR2 YFSETQ. With 7 bases removed from V and 3 bases from J, the gap between germline ends came to 13 bases.

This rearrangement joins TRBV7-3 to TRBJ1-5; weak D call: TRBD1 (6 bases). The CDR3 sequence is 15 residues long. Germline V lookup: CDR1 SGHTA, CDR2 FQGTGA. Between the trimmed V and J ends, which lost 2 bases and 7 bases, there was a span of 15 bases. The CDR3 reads CASSLSWGAVQPQHF. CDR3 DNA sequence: TGTGCCAGCAGCTTATCGTGGGGGGCCGTCCAGCCCCAGCATTTT. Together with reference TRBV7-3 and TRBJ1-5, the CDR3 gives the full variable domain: GAGVSQTPSNKVTEKGKYVELRCDPISGHTALYWYRQSLGQGPEFLIYFQGTGAADDSGLPNDRFFAVRPEGSVSTLKIQRTERGDSAVYLCASSLSWGAVQPQHFGDGTRLSIL.

The DNA of the CDR3 is TGCAGCGTTGAAGAAGAAGGGTTGAAGGAAGCTTTCTTT. Residues: CSVEEEGLKEAFF. V gene TRBV29-1 combines with J gene TRBJ1-1; D gene uncertain. In germline, CDR1 is SQVTM, CDR2 ANQGSEA. This CDR3 contains 13 residues. V was cut by 0 bases and J by 8 bases, with 13 bases left in between.

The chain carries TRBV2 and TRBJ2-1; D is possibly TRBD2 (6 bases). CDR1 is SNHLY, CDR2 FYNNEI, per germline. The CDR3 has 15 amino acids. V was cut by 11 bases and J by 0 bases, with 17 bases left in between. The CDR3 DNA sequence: TGTGCCCCCGTCCCTAGCGACCTCTCCTACAATGAGCAGTTCTTC. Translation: CAPVPSDLSYNEQFF.

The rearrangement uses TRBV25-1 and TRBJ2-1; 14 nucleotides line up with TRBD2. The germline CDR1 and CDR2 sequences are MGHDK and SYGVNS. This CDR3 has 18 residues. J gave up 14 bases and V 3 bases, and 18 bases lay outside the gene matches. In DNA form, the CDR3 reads TGTGCCAGCAGTGATTCAACCCGGACTAGCGGGGGGCCGCCAAGGGAGTTCTTC. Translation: CASSDSTRTSGGPPREFF.

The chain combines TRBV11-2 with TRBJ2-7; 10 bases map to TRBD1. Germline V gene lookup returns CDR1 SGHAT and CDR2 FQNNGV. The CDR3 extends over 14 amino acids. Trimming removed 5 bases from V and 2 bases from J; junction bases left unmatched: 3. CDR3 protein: CASSLGTGAYEQYF. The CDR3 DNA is TGTGCCAGCAGCCTCGGGACAGGGGCCTACGAGCAGTACTTC.

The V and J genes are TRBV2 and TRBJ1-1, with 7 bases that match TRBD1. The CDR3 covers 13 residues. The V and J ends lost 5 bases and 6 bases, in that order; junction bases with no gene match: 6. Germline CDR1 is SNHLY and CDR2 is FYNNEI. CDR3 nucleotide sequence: TGTGCCAGCAGTCGCTACAGGGGCGCTGAAGCTTTCTTT. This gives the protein CASSRYRGAEAFF.

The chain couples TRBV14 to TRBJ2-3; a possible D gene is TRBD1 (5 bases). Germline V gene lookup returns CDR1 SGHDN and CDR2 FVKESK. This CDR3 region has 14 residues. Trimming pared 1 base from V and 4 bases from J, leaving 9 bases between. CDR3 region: CASSQVTGADTQYF. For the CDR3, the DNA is TGTGCCAGCAGCCAAGTAACAGGTGCAGATACGCAGTATTTT.

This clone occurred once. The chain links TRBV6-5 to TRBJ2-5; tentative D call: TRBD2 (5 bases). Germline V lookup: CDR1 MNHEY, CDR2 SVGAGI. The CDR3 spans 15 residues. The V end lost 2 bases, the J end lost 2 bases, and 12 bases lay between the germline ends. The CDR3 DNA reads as TGTGCCAGCAGTTACGGCGGAGGTAAACAAGAGACCCAGTACTTC. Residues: CASSYGGGKQETQYF.

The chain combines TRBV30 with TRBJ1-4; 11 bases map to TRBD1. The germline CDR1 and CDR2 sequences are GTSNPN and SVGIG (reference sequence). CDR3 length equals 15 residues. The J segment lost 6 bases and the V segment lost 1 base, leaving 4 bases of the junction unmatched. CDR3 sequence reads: CAWSDPGQGDEKLFF. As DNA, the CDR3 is TGTGCCTGGAGTGACCCGGGACAGGGGGATGAAAAACTGTTTTTT.

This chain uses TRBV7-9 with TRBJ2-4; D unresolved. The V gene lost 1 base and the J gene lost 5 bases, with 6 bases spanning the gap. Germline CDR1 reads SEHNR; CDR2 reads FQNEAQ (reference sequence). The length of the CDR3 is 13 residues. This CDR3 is CASSLGPENIQYF. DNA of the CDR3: TGTGCCAGCAGCTTAGGGCCAGAAAACATTCAGTACTTC. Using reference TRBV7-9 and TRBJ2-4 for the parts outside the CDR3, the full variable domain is DTGVSQNPRHKITKRGQNVTFRCDPISEHNRLYWYRQTLGQGPEFLTYFQNEAQLEKSRLLSDRFSAERPKGSFSTLEIQRTEQGDSAMYLCASSLGPENIQYFGAGTRLSVL.

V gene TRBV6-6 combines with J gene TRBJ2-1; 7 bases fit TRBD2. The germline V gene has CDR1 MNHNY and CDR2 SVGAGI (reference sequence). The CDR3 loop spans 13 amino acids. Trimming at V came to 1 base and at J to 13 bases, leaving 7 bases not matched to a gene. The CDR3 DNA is TGTGCCAGCAGTTACTACGAAGGGACTAATCAGTTCTTC. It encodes CASSYYEGTNQFF.

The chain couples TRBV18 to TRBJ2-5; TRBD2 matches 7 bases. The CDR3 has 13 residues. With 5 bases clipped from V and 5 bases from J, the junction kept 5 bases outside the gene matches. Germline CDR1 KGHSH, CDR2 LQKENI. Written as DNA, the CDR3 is TGTGCCAGCTCAAGACTAGCTTCGGAGACCCAGTACTTC. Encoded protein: CASSRLASETQYF.

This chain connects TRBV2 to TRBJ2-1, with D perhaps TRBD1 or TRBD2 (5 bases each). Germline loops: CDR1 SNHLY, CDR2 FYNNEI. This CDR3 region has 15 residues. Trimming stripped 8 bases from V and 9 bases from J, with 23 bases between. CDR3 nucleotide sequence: TGTGCCAGCCAGGGTACGGGGCAGGAAGGAGCTGAGCAGTTCTTC. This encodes CASQGTGQEGAEQFF. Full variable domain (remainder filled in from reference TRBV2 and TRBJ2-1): EPEVTQTPSHQVTQMGQEVILRCVPISNHLYFYWYRQILGQKVEFLVSFYNNEISEKSEIFDDQFSVERPDGSNFTLKIRSTKLEDSAMYFCASQGTGQEGAEQFFGPGTRLTVL.